A single sample gave rise to the 14 T cell receptor beta chains below, sequenced in a study of blood T cell repertoires in COVID-19. The assay was immunoSEQ multiplex PCR, and TCRdb's table has in-frame clones only and misses some. The sample yields about 250,000 clones, around nine tenths seen once. The specimen sequenced was peripheral blood. The receptors originated from a woman in her thirties or forties who had recovered from COVID-19.

CDR3 sequence: CASSPGTQTNEKLFF. CDR3 DNA sequence: TGCGCCAGCAGCCCCGGGACTCAAACTAATGAAAAACTGTTTTTT. This chain uses TRBV4-1 with TRBJ1-4; D is possibly TRBD1 (5 bases). Per germline, CDR1 MGHRA and CDR2 YSYEKL. The CDR3 covers 15 residues. The V gene lost 4 bases and the J gene lost 1 base, with 10 bases spanning the gap.

The V gene is TRBV9, the J gene TRBJ2-6; maybe TRBD2 (5 bases). The CDR3 is 16 amino acids. The V and J ends lost 4 bases and 1 base respectively, with 12 bases between them. Germline V gives CDR1 SGDLS, CDR2 YYNGEE. The CDR3 loop reads CASSPNPGSGANVLTF. In nucleotides, the CDR3 is TGTGCCAGCAGCCCCAACCCGGGGTCTGGGGCCAACGTCCTGACTTTC.

The rearrangement uses TRBV27 and TRBJ2-7, with 10 bases aligning to TRBD2. CDR1 and CDR2 from the germline V gene are MNHEY and SMNVEV (reference sequence). The trim removed 3 bases at V and 4 bases at J, leaving 6 bases unmatched. The CDR3 loop spans 15 amino acids. The CDR3 protein is CASSFSAGGAYEQYF. The CDR3 DNA reads as TGTGCCAGCAGTTTCTCAGCGGGAGGGGCATACGAGCAGTACTTC.

Only one count was recorded for this clone. The chain joins TRBV27 to TRBJ2-5, with a weak D call TRBD2 (6 bases). CDR1 MNHEY and CDR2 SMNVEV come from the germline V gene (reference sequence). Between the trimmed V and J ends, which lost 2 bases and 7 bases, there was a span of 20 bases. The CDR3 contains 16 residues. The CDR3 DNA reads TGTGCCAGCAGTTTAGATGCGGGAATTGGGTTTCGGACCCAGTACTTC. Its protein is CASSLDAGIGFRTQYF.

The chain joins TRBV27 to TRBJ2-7; D is ambiguous. V lost 4 bases and J lost 2, with 15 bases in between. The CDR3 is 15 amino acids. Per the germline V gene, CDR1 is MNHEY and CDR2 is SMNVEV (reference sequence). CDR3 sequence: CASSSESRSPYEQYF. The CDR3 region has the DNA TGTGCCAGCAGTTCCGAATCGCGGTCCCCCTACGAGCAGTACTTC.

Here the CDR3 reads CASSLEVGRLSYNEQFF. CDR3 nucleotides: TGTGCCAGCAGCTTAGAAGTAGGGAGGCTCTCCTACAATGAGCAGTTCTTC. The gene calls are TRBV7-2 and TRBJ2-1; tentative D call: TRBD2 (6 bases). Germline values: CDR1 SGHTA, CDR2 FQGNSA. The CDR3 contains 17 residues. V was shortened by 1 base and J by 0 bases, with 13 bases between the two germline ends.

As DNA, the CDR3 is TGTGCCAGCACCGTGGCAGGCAATCAGCCCCAGCATTTT. Translated, it gives CASTVAGNQPQHF. This rearrangement joins TRBV6-4 to TRBJ1-5; D uncertain. CDR1 MRHNA and CDR2 SNTAGT come from the germline V gene. CDR3 length equals 13 residues. Trimming pared 7 bases from V and 2 bases from J, leaving 9 bases between.

In this sample, this clone turned up once. The J gene is TRBJ2-2, the V gene TRBV12-3 or TRBV12-4, with 7 bases fitting TRBD1. V was pared by 7 bases and J by 7 bases, with 6 bases of the junction left unmatched. The CDR3 spans 13 residues. This chain's CDR3 is CASTPGGHGELFF. The CDR3 nucleotides are TGTGCCAGCACTCCAGGGGGACACGGGGAGCTGTTTTTT.

The chain couples TRBV18 to TRBJ1-2; TRBD1 matches 8 bases. This CDR3 region has 14 residues. Losses at the gene ends were 3 bases for V and 6 bases for J; bases not matched to a gene: 6. The germline V gene has CDR1 KGHSH and CDR2 LQKENI. CDR3: CASSPGTGVNGYTF. The DNA of the CDR3 is TGTGCCAGCTCACCCGGGACAGGCGTGAATGGCTACACCTTC.

The rearrangement links TRBV5-3 to TRBJ1-2; no clear D. TRBV5-3 is an ORF for which the function is uncertain. The CDR3 covers 17 residues. V was pared by 0 bases and J by 5 bases, with 20 bases between. The CDR3 sequence: CARSLGPHYGEPYGYTF. CDR3 coding DNA: TGTGCCAGAAGCTTGGGGCCCCATTATGGAGAACCTTATGGCTACACCTTC.

The CDR3 loop is CSASSDTQYF. Written as DNA, the CDR3 is TGCAGCGCTTCGTCAGATACGCAGTATTTT. J is TRBJ2-3 and V is TRBV29-1; D call uncertain. The V and J ends lost 7 bases and 4 bases respectively, with 6 bases between them. Germline CDR1 reads SQVTM; CDR2 reads ANQGSEA. This CDR3 has 10 amino acids.

The rearrangement joins TRBV27 to TRBJ2-1, with D possibly matching TRBD2 (6 bases). Germline loops: CDR1 MNHEY, CDR2 SMNVEV (reference sequence). This CDR3 has 15 residues. Trimming left V 6 bases short and J 2 bases short, with 14 bases between. CDR3 coding DNA: TGTGCCAGCAGATTACTTAGCGGAGCCTACAATGAGCAGTTCTTC. Translated: CASRLLSGAYNEQFF.

This rearrangement joins TRBV12-3 or TRBV12-4 to TRBJ2-2; no definite D call. Deletions cut 3 bases from V and 7 bases from J, with 3 bases between. The CDR3 contains 11 residues. DNA of the CDR3: TGTGCCAGCAGTTTTATCGGGGAGCTGTTTTTT. Amino acid sequence: CASSFIGELFF.

V gene TRBV2 combines with J gene TRBJ2-1; 7 bases align to TRBD2. The CDR3 contains 22 residues. J gave up 0 bases and V 7 bases, and 27 bases lay outside the gene matches. Germline V CDR1 and CDR2: SNHLY, FYNNEI. The CDR3 DNA reads as TGTGCCAGCACGCCTCCGGGGGGTTCCTGGACCTACAAGGGGAGCTCCTACAATGAGCAGTTCTTC. Protein product: CASTPPGGSWTYKGSSYNEQFF.